One and the same sample provided the 20 T cell receptor beta chains below, sequenced in a study of blood T cell repertoires in COVID-19 (dated by TCRdb to the early 2020s). Preparation of the library involved the immunoSEQ multiplex PCR assay. TCRdb took this table from immuneACCESS and kept in-frame rearrangements with V and J called. Such tables lack part of the clones; where checked against another copy, unresolved V genes explain under half of the gap, and the rest is unexplained. The sample table holds 250,000 or so clones, of which just over 85% were seen once. Around 1.8% of the sample rests with the top ten. Sequencing used PBMCs or T cells enriched from blood (not recorded which). The receptors derive from a man between 35 and 55 years old who had recovered from COVID-19.

The chain uses TRBV4-3 and TRBJ2-4, with D perhaps TRBD1 (5 bases). The CDR3 covers 17 residues. Germline V CDR1 and CDR2: LGHNA, YSLEER. Trimming stripped 0 bases from V and 0 bases from J, with 12 bases between. The CDR3 loop is CASSQDHRTLAKNIQYF. The DNA for the CDR3 is TGCGCCAGCAGCCAAGACCACAGGACACTAGCCAAAAACATTCAGTACTTC.

V is TRBV5-4 and J is TRBJ2-3; TRBD2 matches 9 bases. CDR3 length: 14 residues. With 8 bases clipped from V and 0 bases from J, the junction kept 4 bases outside the gene matches. Germline CDR1 reads SGHNT; CDR2 reads YYREEE (reference sequence). The CDR3 region is CARASGISTDTQYF. The CDR3 coding sequence is TGTGCCAGAGCTAGCGGGATTAGCACAGATACGCAGTATTTT.

The chain couples TRBV11-3 to TRBJ2-1; 10 bases align to TRBD1. CDR3 size: 16 residues. J was trimmed by 3 bases and V by 4 bases; bases with no gene match: 6. CDR1 and CDR2 (germline): SGHNT, YENEEA. The CDR3 coding sequence is TGTGCCAGCAGCTCCCCGGGACAGGGGATCTACAATGAGCAGTTCTTC. This translates into CASSSPGQGIYNEQFF.

This clone has just one count. The J gene is TRBJ2-7, the V gene TRBV6-5; the D gene is possibly TRBD2 (6 bases). Germline V gene data show CDR1 as MNHEY and CDR2 as SVGAGI. CDR3 length: 13 amino acids. Between the trimmed V and J ends, which lost 6 bases and 6 bases, there was a span of 15 bases. The CDR3 DNA follows: TGTGCCAGCAGCGGCTCGACTAGTCGCGAGCAGTACTTC. Its protein is CASSGSTSREQYF.

Written as DNA, the CDR3 is TGTGCCAGCGGCCAATGGAAGGGGAAATCCTACGAGCAGTACTTC. It is translated as CASGQWKGKSYEQYF. The gene calls are TRBV11-2 and TRBJ2-7, with D possibly being TRBD1 (5 bases). V was trimmed by 8 bases and J by 1 base, leaving 18 bases between them. The CDR3 consists of 15 residues. Germline V gene sequence: CDR1 SGHAT, CDR2 FQNNGV.

J is TRBJ1-2 and V is TRBV24-1; a weak D match, TRBD1 (5 bases). This CDR3 contains 16 residues. With 3 bases removed from V and 3 bases from J, the gap between germline ends came to 16 bases. Germline assignment: CDR1 KGHDR and CDR2 SFDVKD. The CDR3 loop is CATSDARGARDYGYTF. The CDR3 DNA follows: TGTGCCACCAGTGATGCTCGCGGGGCTCGTGACTATGGCTACACCTTC.

As for this clone: Distinct nucleotide sequences in the sample also encode this CDR3. The genes are TRBV7-9 and TRBJ2-7; 7 bases line up with TRBD1. Germline loops: CDR1 SEHNR, CDR2 FQNEAQ (reference sequence). The CDR3 is 13 residues long. V trimming: 5 bases; J trimming: 2 bases; junction bases outside the gene matches: 3. CDR3 in DNA: TGTGCCAGCAGCCCCCAGGGGGCCTACGAGCAGTACTTC. Translating gives CASSPQGAYEQYF. Looking up the rest from reference TRBV7-9 and TRBJ2-7 gives the full variable domain: DTGVSQNPRHKITKRGQNVTFRCDPISEHNRLYWYRQTLGQGPEFLTYFQNEAQLEKSRLLSDRFSAERPKGSFSTLEIQRTEQGDSAMYLCASSPQGAYEQYFGPGTRLTVT.

This chain links TRBV19 with TRBJ1-5; TRBD1 matches 7 bases. With V trimmed by 8 bases and J by 7 bases, 14 bases remained unmatched. The CDR3 covers 15 residues. From germline, CDR1 is LNHDA and CDR2 SQIVND (reference sequence). The CDR3 DNA reads as TGTGCCAGTCGGCTAGGGGGCGCGGGTAAGCAGCCCCAGCATTTT. It is translated as CASRLGGAGKQPQHF.

The gene calls are TRBV7-2 and TRBJ1-1, with 8 bases that match TRBD1. Losses at the gene ends were 5 bases for V and 2 bases for J; bases not matched to a gene: 7. Looked up from germline, CDR1 is SGHTA and CDR2 is FQGNSA. The CDR3 extends over 15 amino acids. CDR3 nucleotides: TGTGCCAGCAGCACCCGACAGGGGCAAAACACTGAAGCTTTCTTT. Amino acid sequence: CASSTRQGQNTEAFF. The full variable domain, with the rest looked up from reference TRBV7-2 and TRBJ1-1, is GAGVSQSPSNKVTEKGKDVELRCDPISGHTALYWYRQSLGQGLEFLIYFQGNSAPDKSGLPSDRFSAERTGGSVSTLTIQRTQQEDSAVYLCASSTRQGQNTEAFFGQGTRLTVV.

The genes are TRBV29-1 and TRBJ2-7, with 8 nucleotides matching TRBD2. The CDR3 consists of 16 residues. Germline trimming cut 5 bases from V and 0 bases from J; bases unmatched to any gene: 12. The germline V gene encodes CDR1 SQVTM and CDR2 ANQGSEA. The CDR3 DNA follows: TGCAGCGTTTCAAACAAGACCGGGACTAGCTCCTACGAGCAGTACTTC. Its translation is CSVSNKTGTSSYEQYF.

The gene calls are TRBV20-1 and TRBJ2-1; the D gene is possibly TRBD2 (5 bases). This CDR3 comprises 13 residues. Trimming took off 3 bases at V and 7 bases at J, with 13 bases between the two ends. Germline CDR1 reads DFQATT; CDR2 reads SNEGSKA (reference sequence). The CDR3 nucleotides are TGCAGTGCTAGTCGGCCCGGGGTTAATGAGCAGTTCTTC. Translated, it gives CSASRPGVNEQFF.

In this sample, this clone turned up once. The chain joins TRBV6-5 to TRBJ1-4, with TRBD1 matching over 7 bases. The CDR3 is 15 residues long. J was trimmed by 5 bases and V by 6 bases; bases with no gene match: 9. Germline V lookup: CDR1 MNHEY, CDR2 SVGAGI. DNA of the CDR3: TGTGCCAGCAGGACTGAACAGGGGCGAAATGAAAAACTGTTTTTT. It translates to CASRTEQGRNEKLFF.

This clone was recorded at least ten times. V usage is TRBV5-4 and J usage is TRBJ2-7, with no clear D. The CDR3 is 11 amino acids. CDR1 is SGHNT, CDR2 YYREEE, per germline (reference sequence). V was clipped by 2 bases and J by 6 bases, with 6 bases between them. CDR3 loop: CASSFASEQYF. As DNA, the CDR3 is TGTGCCAGCAGCTTTGCGAGCGAGCAGTACTTC. The variable domain in full, completed from reference TRBV5-4 and TRBJ2-7, reads ETGVTQSPTHLIKTRGQQVTLRCSSQSGHNTVSWYQQALGQGPQFIFQYYREEENGRGNFPPRFSGLQFPNYSSELNVNALELDDSALYLCASSFASEQYFGPGTRLTVT.

The chain is built from TRBV3-1 (or the pseudogene TRBV3-2) and TRBJ1-5; D not resolved. The CDR3 is 15 residues long. The germline V gene has CDR1 LGHDT and CDR2 YNNKEL (reference sequence). V lost 0 bases, J lost 2 bases, and 8 bases lay in between. CDR3 DNA: TGTGCCAGCAGCCAAGAGGCAGGTCGCAATCAGCCCCAGCATTTT. Protein: CASSQEAGRNQPQHF.

In this sample, this clone turned up once. V and J are TRBV6-5 and TRBJ2-7, with D maybe TRBD1 (5 bases). V dropped 6 bases and J dropped 4 bases, with 13 bases sitting between them. The CDR3 has 13 residues. Per germline, CDR1 MNHEY and CDR2 SVGAGI. The CDR3 DNA reads TGTGCCAGCAGAGGTCAGGGCGAATACGAGCAGTACTTC. Its protein product is CASRGQGEYEQYF.

This clone appeared a few times. V is TRBV28 and J is TRBJ1-2; 9 nucleotides align to TRBD1. J was trimmed by 3 bases and V by 8 bases; bases with no gene match: 1. The V gene's germline CDR1 is MDHEN and CDR2 SYDVKM. The CDR3 is 12 amino acids. CDR3 nucleotides: TGTGCCAGCGGGGACAGGGACTATGGCTACACCTTC. Protein product: CASGDRDYGYTF.

The chain employs TRBV6-1 and TRBJ2-3; TRBD1 matches 7 bases. The CDR3 has 16 amino acids. Per the germline V gene, CDR1 is MNHNS and CDR2 is SASEGT. V shed 6 bases, J shed 2 bases, and the junction held 11 bases outside the gene matches. For the CDR3, the DNA is TGTGCCAGCAGCGAACGCCCGGGACAGCACACAGATACGCAGTATTTT. Its protein is CASSERPGQHTDTQYF.

V and J are TRBV18 and TRBJ1-4, with D uncertain. The V end lost 3 bases, the J end lost 6 bases, and 14 bases lay between the germline ends. In germline, CDR1 is KGHSH, CDR2 LQKENI. This CDR3 spans 15 amino acids. This chain's CDR3 is CASSPVGGVDEKLFF. CDR3 nucleotides: TGTGCCAGCTCACCGGTGGGAGGAGTTGATGAAAAACTGTTTTTT.

The chain links TRBV5-1 to TRBJ2-1; D unresolved. Trimming took 0 bases from V and 6 from J, leaving 7 bases between them. The CDR3 length is 13 residues. The V gene's germline CDR1 is SGHRS and CDR2 YFSETQ. CDR3 coding DNA: TGCGCCAGCAGCTTGGAAACAGCCAATGAGCAGTTCTTC. As protein: CASSLETANEQFF.

This clone was detected a few times. J is TRBJ1-2 and V is TRBV29-1; D perhaps matches TRBD1 (6 bases). CDR3 length: 13 residues. Trimming shortened V by 5 bases and J by 4 bases, and 14 bases separated the two germline ends. The germline CDR1 and CDR2 sequences are SQVTM and ANQGSEA. CDR3 sequence (DNA): TGCAGCGTTATGGGGGCCGAGCTCTATGGCTACACCTTC. Its protein product is CSVMGAELYGYTF. Looking up the rest from reference TRBV29-1 and TRBJ1-2 gives the full variable domain: SAVISQKPSRDICQRGTSLTIQCQVDSQVTMMFWYRQQPGQSLTLIATANQGSEATYESGFVIDKFPISRPNLTFSTLTVSNMSPEDSSIYLCSVMGAELYGYTFGSGTRLTVV.